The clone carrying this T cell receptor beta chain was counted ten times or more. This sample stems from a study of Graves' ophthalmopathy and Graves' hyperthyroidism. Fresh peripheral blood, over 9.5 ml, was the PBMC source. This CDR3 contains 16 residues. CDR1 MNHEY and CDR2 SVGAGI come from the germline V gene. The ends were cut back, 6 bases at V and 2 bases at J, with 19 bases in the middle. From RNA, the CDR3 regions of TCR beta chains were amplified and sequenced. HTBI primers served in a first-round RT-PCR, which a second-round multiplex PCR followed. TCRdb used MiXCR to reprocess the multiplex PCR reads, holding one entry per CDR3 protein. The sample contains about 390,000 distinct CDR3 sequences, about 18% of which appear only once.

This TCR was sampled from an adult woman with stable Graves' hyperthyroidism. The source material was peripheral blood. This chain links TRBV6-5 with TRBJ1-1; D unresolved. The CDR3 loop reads CASSSPTRQGNTEAFF. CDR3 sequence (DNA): TGTGCCAGCAGCTCCCCCACGAGACAAGGTAACACTGAAGCTTTCTTT.